This passage covers 4 T cell receptor beta chains from one sample sequenced in a study of PD-1 blockade in classical Hodgkin lymphoma. All patients relapsed after autologous stem cell transplantation, and brentuximab vedotin exposure varied. Generated by immunoSEQ multiplex PCR, the TCRdb table keeps only in-frame clones and is missing some. The sample lists 25,000 to 35,000 clones; 70% were seen once. Sequences were derived from peripheral blood mononuclear cells (PBMCs), sampled before the second cycle of nivolumab. The receptors derive from a human donor with classical Hodgkin lymphoma.

The rearrangement links TRBV28 to TRBJ1-5; D gene uncertain. The germline V gene has CDR1 MDHEN and CDR2 SYDVKM. Trimming removed 3 bases from V and 0 bases from J, with 6 bases in between. CDR3 size: 14 residues. The CDR3 DNA sequence: TGTGCCAGCAGTTTCGTAGGTAGCAATCAGCCCCAGCATTTT. Translation gives CASSFVGSNQPQHF.

V usage is TRBV5-5 and J usage is TRBJ2-5, with 8 bases lining up with TRBD1. The CDR3 is 14 residues long. The germline V gene has CDR1 SGHKS and CDR2 YYEKEE (reference sequence). After removal of 0 bases from V and 5 bases from J, the junction contained 3 bases not matched to a gene. CDR3 residues: CASSLGTGKETQYF. The CDR3, as DNA: TGTGCCAGCAGCTTGGGGACAGGGAAGGAGACCCAGTACTTC. Full variable domain (rest looked up from reference TRBV5-5 and TRBJ2-5): DAGVTQSPTHLIKTRGQQVTLRCSPISGHKSVSWYQQVLGQGPQFIFQYYEKEERGRGNFPDRFSARQFPNYSSELNVNALLLGDSALYLCASSLGTGKETQYFGPGTRLLVL.

The table lists this clone with a count of one. The V call is TRBV7-2, the J call TRBJ2-4, with TRBD2 matching over 9 bases. J lost 5 bases, V lost 2 bases, and 7 bases had no gene match. The CDR3 is made up of 16 amino acids. CDR1 and CDR2 from the germline V gene are SGHTA and FQGNSA. The CDR3 DNA reads as TGTGCCAGCAGCTTAAGGCGGGGGGGGAGTCAAAACATTCAGTACTTC. It is translated as CASSLRRGGSQNIQYF.

V usage is TRBV19 and J usage is TRBJ2-1; 7 bases line up with TRBD1. The CDR3 sequence is 16 residues long. The V and J ends lost 3 bases and 6 bases, in that order; junction bases with no gene match: 11. Looked up from germline, CDR1 is LNHDA and CDR2 is SQIVND (reference sequence). CDR3 in DNA: TGTGCCAGTAGTATCCTTACTCCGACAGGGATCAATGAGCAGTTCTTC. Its translation is CASSILTPTGINEQFF.